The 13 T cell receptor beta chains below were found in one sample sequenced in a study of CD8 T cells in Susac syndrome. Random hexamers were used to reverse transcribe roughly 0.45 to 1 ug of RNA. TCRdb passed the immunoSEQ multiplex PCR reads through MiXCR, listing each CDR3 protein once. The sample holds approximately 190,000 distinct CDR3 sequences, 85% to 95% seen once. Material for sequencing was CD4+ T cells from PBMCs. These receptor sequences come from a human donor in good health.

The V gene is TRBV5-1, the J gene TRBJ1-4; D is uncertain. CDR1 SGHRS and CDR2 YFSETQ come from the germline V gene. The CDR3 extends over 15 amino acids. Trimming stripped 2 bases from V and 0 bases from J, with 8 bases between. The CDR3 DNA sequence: TGCGCCAGCAGCTTACGGGGAACAACTAATGAAAAACTGTTTTTT. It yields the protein CASSLRGTTNEKLFF.

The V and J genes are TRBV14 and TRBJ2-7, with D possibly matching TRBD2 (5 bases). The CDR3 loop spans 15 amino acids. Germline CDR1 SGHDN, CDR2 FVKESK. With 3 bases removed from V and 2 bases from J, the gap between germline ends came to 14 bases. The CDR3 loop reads CASSHPPPRAYEQYF. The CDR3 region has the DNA TGTGCCAGCAGCCACCCCCCCCCGAGGGCCTACGAGCAGTACTTC.

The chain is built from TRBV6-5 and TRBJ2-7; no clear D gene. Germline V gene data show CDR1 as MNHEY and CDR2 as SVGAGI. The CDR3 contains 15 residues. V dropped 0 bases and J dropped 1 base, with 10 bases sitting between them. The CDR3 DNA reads TGTGCCAGCAGTTACTCGGGCCGTAGGTCCTACGAGCAGTACTTC. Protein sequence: CASSYSGRRSYEQYF.

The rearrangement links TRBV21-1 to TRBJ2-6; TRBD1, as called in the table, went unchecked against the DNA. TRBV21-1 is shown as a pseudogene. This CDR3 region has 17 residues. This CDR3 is CASSDRATSSGANVLTF. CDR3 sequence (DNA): TGTGCCAGCAGCGACAGGGCTACTAGCTCTGGGGCCAACGTCCTGACTTTC.

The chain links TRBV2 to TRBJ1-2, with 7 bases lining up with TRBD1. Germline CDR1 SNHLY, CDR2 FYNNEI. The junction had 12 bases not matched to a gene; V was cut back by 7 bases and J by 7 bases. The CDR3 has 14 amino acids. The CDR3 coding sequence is TGTGCCAGCACCCCGGGCAGGGGGGCCCCTGGCTACACCTTC. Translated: CASTPGRGAPGYTF.

CDR3 nucleotides: TGTGCCAGCAGACCCACAGGGAACACCGGGGAGCTGTTTTTT. This codes for CASRPTGNTGELFF. The chain combines TRBV7-3 with TRBJ2-2; D might be TRBD1 (5 bases). V shed 6 bases and J shed 1 base, with 9 bases lying between them. In germline, CDR1 is SGHTA, CDR2 FQGTGA. This CDR3 region has 14 residues.

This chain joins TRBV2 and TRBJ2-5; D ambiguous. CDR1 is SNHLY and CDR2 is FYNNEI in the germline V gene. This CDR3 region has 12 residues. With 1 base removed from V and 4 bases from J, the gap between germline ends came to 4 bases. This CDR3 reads CASSEGVETQYF. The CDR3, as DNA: TGTGCCAGCAGTGAAGGGGTAGAGACCCAGTACTTC.

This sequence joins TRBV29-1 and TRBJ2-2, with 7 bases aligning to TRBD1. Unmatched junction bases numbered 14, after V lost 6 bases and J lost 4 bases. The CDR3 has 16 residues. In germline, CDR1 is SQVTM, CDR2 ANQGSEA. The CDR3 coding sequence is TGCAGCGTGGACCGACCCACGGCAGGGGGCACCGGGGAGCTGTTTTTT. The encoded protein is CSVDRPTAGGTGELFF.

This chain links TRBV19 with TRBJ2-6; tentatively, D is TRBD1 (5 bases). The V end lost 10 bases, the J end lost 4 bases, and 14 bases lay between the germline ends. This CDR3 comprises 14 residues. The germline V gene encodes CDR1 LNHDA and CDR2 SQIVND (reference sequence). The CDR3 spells CATAGLSGANVLTF. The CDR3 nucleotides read TGTGCCACCGCAGGGCTGAGCGGGGCCAACGTCCTGACTTTC.

The CDR3 sequence is CASRIDGMNTEAFF. In DNA, the CDR3 is TGTGCCAGCAGGATAGACGGGATGAACACTGAAGCTTTCTTT. The genes are TRBV2 and TRBJ1-1; D gene uncertain. From germline, CDR1 is SNHLY and CDR2 FYNNEI. This CDR3 has 14 amino acids. The V end was cut by 6 bases, the J end by 0 bases, with 11 bases between.

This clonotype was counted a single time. The CDR3 DNA is TGTGCCAGCAGCCAAGATGAACGGCCCACAGATACGCAGTATTTT. Translated: CASSQDERPTDTQYF. The V and J genes are TRBV3-1 and TRBJ2-3; no reliable D call. This CDR3 comprises 15 residues. Germline loops: CDR1 LGHDT, CDR2 YNNKEL (reference sequence). Deletions cut 0 bases from V and 2 bases from J, with 9 bases between.

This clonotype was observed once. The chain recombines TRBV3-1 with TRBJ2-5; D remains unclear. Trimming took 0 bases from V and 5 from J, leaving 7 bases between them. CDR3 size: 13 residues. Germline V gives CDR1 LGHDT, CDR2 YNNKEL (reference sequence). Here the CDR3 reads CASSQDPYETQYF. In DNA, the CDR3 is TGTGCCAGCAGCCAAGATCCTTACGAGACCCAGTACTTC.

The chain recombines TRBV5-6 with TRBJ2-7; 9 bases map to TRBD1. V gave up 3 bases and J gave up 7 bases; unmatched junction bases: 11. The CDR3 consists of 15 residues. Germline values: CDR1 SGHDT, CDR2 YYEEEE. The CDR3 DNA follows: TGTGCCAGCAGCTCGGTGTCACAGGGGGCTAAGGAGCAGTACGTC. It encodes CASSSVSQGAKEQYV.